These T cell receptor beta chains were read from a single sample in a study of cytomegalovirus exposure and HLA in healthy donors. The assay was immunoSEQ multiplex PCR, and TCRdb's table has in-frame clones only and misses some. The table has 200,000 or so clones, 75% to 80% seen once. The sample comprised PBMCs. The receptors stem from a woman in her 30s in good health and CMV-seropositive. The CDR3 runs from the conserved cysteine through the conserved F or W.

j_call v_call cdr3_length cdr3_aa
TRBJ2-1 TRBV28 13 CASRTGGLNEQFF
TRBJ2-7 TRBV10-3 20 CAISDPRPGLAGRSAYEQYF
TRBJ2-2 TRBV19 15 CASSMTGGHTGELFF
TRBJ2-6 TRBV5-6 18 CASSAGDREWRGANVLTF
TRBJ1-5 TRBV6-5 13 CASGQYSNQPQHF
TRBJ1-2 TRBV9 14 CASTPAAENYGYTF
TRBJ2-1 TRBV19 16 CASSIDWVGKRNEQFF
TRBJ1-1 TRBV7-6 13 CASSSTRGHKAFF
TRBJ2-3 TRBV28 15 CASGLGTAYTDTQYF
TRBJ2-3 TRBV7-3 15 CASSPAGGYTDTQYF
TRBJ1-1 TRBV27 15 CASSLQGGGWTEAFF
TRBJ2-1 TRBV11-2 13 CASSAVLHNEQFF
TRBJ2-1 TRBV6-1 13 CASRAGGEHEQFF
TRBJ2-3 TRBV9 14 CASSGTGEVDTQYF
TRBJ2-7 TRBV13 15 CASRIAGGSSYEQYF
TRBJ2-7 TRBV7-9 14 CASSPTAGAGEQYF
TRBJ1-6 TRBV10-2 11 CASSGNSPLHF
TRBJ1-2 TRBV28 15 CASSLGPGQNYGYTF
TRBJ2-1 TRBV9 16 CASSVRLAGTYNEQFF
TRBJ2-1 TRBV19 14 CASSRGQGFNEQFF
TRBJ2-2 TRBV5-1 17 CASSTSSGSVVTGELFF
TRBJ1-5 TRBV11-2 15 CASSLGQGRNQPQHF
TRBJ1-3 TRBV7-8 18 CASSLGGGERYLGNTIYF
TRBJ2-7 TRBV27 12 CASGRGPYEQYF
TRBJ1-5 TRBV5-8 14 CASSFRVRGQPQHF
TRBJ1-2 TRBV4-3 15 CASSQLTGANYGYTF
TRBJ2-3 TRBV6-5 15 CASRSRGQGPDTQYF
TRBJ2-7 TRBV29-1 13 CSVEWGPSYEQYF
TRBJ1-3 TRBV7-9 14 CSSSSGSVGNTIYF
TRBJ2-2 TRBV7-2 15 CASSPTGGLVRELFF
TRBJ2-1 TRBV2 15 CASSGGGGPYNEQFF
TRBJ2-3 TRBV18 15 CASSRNPAGVDTQYF
TRBJ1-5 TRBV18 14 CASSEGQGTKPQHF
TRBJ2-1 TRBV13 16 CASSLIPRGQYNEQFF
TRBJ1-4 TRBV2 13 CASRRGSNEKLFF
TRBJ2-7 TRBV28 14 CASSLETSTYEQYF